A selection of T cell receptor beta chains follows, all from one sample in a study of T-cell reconstitution after alpha-beta-depleted transplantation in children. Using its own MiXCR run on the PCR reads, TCRdb lists one record per CDR3 protein. The sample contains 500,000 or so distinct CDR3 sequences, around a third of which appear only once. This specimen was PBMCs from the stem cell graft donor, taken from the stem cell graft. The receptors come from a human donor who donated a stem cell graft to a child with aplastic anemia. Each CDR3 is given with its conserved first and last residue. A D gene is named only where the DNA matches it firmly. Not all rows give a size; the values are once, few, many and, for expanded clones, a class.

D	V	size	J	DNA	CDR3
NA	TRBV28	NA	TRBJ1-1	TGTGCCAGCAGTTTGACATCCCCGGACACTGAAGCTTTCTTT	CASSLTSPDTEAFF
NA	TRBV7-6	NA	TRBJ2-7	TGTGCCAGCAGCCCCGGGACTCTTCATCAATACGAGCAGTACTTC	CASSPGTLHQYEQYF
TRBD1	TRBV19	NA	TRBJ1-1	TGTGCCAGTACCGAAGACAGGGTGAACACTGAAGCTTTCTTT	CASTEDRVNTEAFF
TRBD1	TRBV20-1	NA	TRBJ1-1	TGCAGTGCTAGACTGGGACAGGACTACACTGAAGCTTTCTTT	CSARLGQDYTEAFF
NA	TRBV18	NA	TRBJ2-1	TGTGCCAGCTCACCGGAAGAGGGAAGGTTCTACAATGAGCAGTTCTTC	CASSPEEGRFYNEQFF
TRBD2	TRBV4-3	NA	TRBJ2-3	TGCGCCAGCAGCCAAGAGGCCGCTAGCGGGATCGATAAGCAGTATTTT	CASSQEAASGIDKQYF
NA	TRBV28	NA	TRBJ1-3	TGTGCCAGCAGTTTAGCTGGGAAAAGCACCATATATTTT	CASSLAGKSTIYF
NA	TRBV6-1	NA	TRBJ2-5	TGTGCCAGCAGCCGTTGGAATCAAGAGACCCAGTACTTC	CASSRWNQETQYF
NA	TRBV9	NA	TRBJ2-2	TGTGCCAGCAGTGTGCCCGGGGAGCTGTTTTTT	CASSVPGELFF
TRBD2	TRBV27	NA	TRBJ2-3	TGTGCCAGCAGTGTACTAGCGGAGCCCTACACAGATACGCAGTATTTT	CASSVLAEPYTDTQYF
NA	TRBV29-1	few	TRBJ1-4	TGCAGCGTTGGCTATCGGAATGAAAAACTGTTTTTT	CSVGYRNEKLFF
TRBD2	TRBV5-1	NA	TRBJ2-3	TGCGCCAGCAGCTTGGCCGGTAGCGGGAGCACAGATACGCAGTATTTT	CASSLAGSGSTDTQYF
TRBD1	TRBV7-9	few	TRBJ2-5	TGTGCCAGCAGCACGGGGACAGATTTGTACCAAGAGACCCAGTACTTC	CASSTGTDLYQETQYF
TRBD2	TRBV12-3/TRBV12-4	NA	TRBJ2-2	TGTGCCAGCAGTTTACTAGCGGGAGGAAGCGTCACCGGGGAGCTGTTTTTT	CASSLLAGGSVTGELFF
TRBD1	TRBV27	NA	TRBJ1-3	TGTGCCAGCAGTAGGACAGGGGGCGCAATGGCTGGAAACACCATATATTTT	CASSRTGGAMAGNTIYF
NA	TRBV7-2	few	TRBJ2-5	TGTGCCAGCAGCTTAAACCTAGGGGAGACCCAGTACTTC	CASSLNLGETQYF
NA	TRBV25-1	many	TRBJ2-2	TGTGCCAGCAGTGAACTGGGCCAGGGTGAAAGCGGGGAGCTGTTTTTT	CASSELGQGESGELFF
NA	TRBV29-1	NA	TRBJ1-1	TGCAGCGGCCGGGGGATTTACACTGAAGCTTTCTTT	CSGRGIYTEAFF
TRBD2	TRBV6-1	few	TRBJ2-3	TGTGCCAGCAGTCTAGCGGGGTCGCCAGATACGCAGTATTTT	CASSLAGSPDTQYF
NA	TRBV5-6	NA	TRBJ1-1	TGTGCCAGCAGCTTGGTTGGGGCAGTCGGAAGGAACACTGAAGCTTTCTTT	CASSLVGAVGRNTEAFF
NA	TRBV29-1	few	TRBJ1-5	TGCAGCGTTAGGGATACGATGGGCAATCAGCCCCAGCATTTT	CSVRDTMGNQPQHF
TRBD2	TRBV7-3	NA	TRBJ2-4	TGTGCCAGCAGCTCGGCTTCGAGCGGGAGTCCCAAAAACATTCAGTACTTC	CASSSASSGSPKNIQYF
TRBD2	TRBV15	NA	TRBJ2-1	TGTGCCACCAGCAGAGCTAGCGGGAGTAGCAATGAGCAGTTCTTC	CATSRASGSSNEQFF
TRBD1	TRBV6-1	NA	TRBJ2-5	TGTGCCAGCAGCAACACTGGGCAGGGGGACCGAGAGACCCAGTACTTC	CASSNTGQGDRETQYF
NA	TRBV6-1	NA	TRBJ2-1	TGTGCCAGTAATACCGGGACTCAATACAATGAGCAGTTCTTC	CASNTGTQYNEQFF
NA	TRBV9	NA	TRBJ2-3	TGTGCCAGCGGTAAGAAAGGAAGTGTGGCAGATACGCAGTATTTT	CASGKKGSVADTQYF
TRBD2	TRBV29-1	many	TRBJ2-7	TGCAGCGTTTACTCGGGACTAGCGGGAGGGAGGCAGTACTTC	CSVYSGLAGGRQYF
TRBD1	TRBV2	NA	TRBJ2-6	TGTGCCAGCAGGGACAGGGAGTCCTACTCTGGGGCCAACGTCCTGACTTTC	CASRDRESYSGANVLTF
NA	TRBV12-3/TRBV12-4	NA	TRBJ1-1	TGTGCCAGCAGTTGGGGTTCACTCGGAGCGAGGAACACTGAAGCTTTCTTT	CASSWGSLGARNTEAFF